One sample yielded the 5 T cell receptor beta chains listed below, sequenced in a study of spatial heterogeneity in lung cancer. Using its own MiXCR run on the 5' RACE reads, TCRdb lists one record per CDR3 protein. The repertoire consists of fewer than 25,000 distinct CDR3 sequences, with almost 10% occurring once and the leading ten covering about a fifth. Indicated time point: blood at routine non-recurrence follow-up after resection. Sample: PBMCs, taken at follow-up. The receptor source for this set is a male donor with early-stage non-small cell lung cancer.

This clonotype was detected ten times or more. The chain joins TRBV5-1 to TRBJ2-1; D might be TRBD1 (6 bases). Trimming shortened V by 0 bases and J by 12 bases, and 10 bases separated the two germline ends. The CDR3 length is 12 residues. Germline V lookup: CDR1 SGHRS, CDR2 YFSETQ. CDR3: CASSLEQGRQFF. The CDR3 nucleotides are TGCGCCAGCAGCTTGGAACAGGGACGGCAGTTCTTC.

This clonotype was detected a few times. This chain uses TRBV4-3 with TRBJ1-1; D is undetermined. Germline CDR1 is LGHNA and CDR2 is YSLEER. The CDR3 has 13 amino acids. V was cut by 3 bases and J by 5 bases, with 10 bases left in between. The CDR3 reads CASSHMDGTEAFF. As DNA, the CDR3 is TGCGCCAGCAGCCACATGGATGGGACTGAAGCTTTCTTT.

This clonotype was found many times. The V and J genes are TRBV9 and TRBJ2-1, with 14 bases aligning to TRBD2. J was trimmed by 7 bases and V by 3 bases; bases with no gene match: 6. Germline CDR1 is SGDLS and CDR2 is YYNGEE. The CDR3 is made up of 16 amino acids. The CDR3 DNA sequence: TGTGCCAGCAGCGCTGGACTAGCGGGGGGACGAAATGAGCAGTTCTTC. It yields the protein CASSAGLAGGRNEQFF.

This clonotype has at least ten counts. This sequence joins TRBV20-1 and TRBJ1-5; possibly TRBD1 for D (5 bases). This CDR3 is 15 amino acids long. V was pared by 1 base and J by 6 bases, with 16 bases between. Germline loops: CDR1 DFQATT, CDR2 SNEGSKA (reference sequence). The CDR3 protein is CSARVIGQGGQPQHF. The CDR3 DNA reads TGCAGTGCTAGAGTTATTGGGCAGGGCGGTCAGCCCCAGCATTTT.

The chain links TRBV20-1 to TRBJ2-7; TRBD1 agrees at 7 bases. Losses at the gene ends were 5 bases for V and 5 bases for J; bases not matched to a gene: 12. This CDR3 has 14 amino acids. In germline, CDR1 is DFQATT, CDR2 SNEGSKA (reference sequence). CDR3 protein: CSAPQTRQGDEQYF. CDR3 sequence (DNA): TGCAGTGCTCCCCAAACTAGACAGGGAGACGAGCAGTACTTC.